The 25 T cell receptor beta chains below were found in one sample sequenced in a study of T cells in Graves' hyperthyroidism and ophthalmopathy. Amplification targeted TCR beta CDR3 regions from RNA transcripts. The HTBI set primed first-round TCR CDR3 RT-PCR. Using its own MiXCR run on the multiplex PCR reads, TCRdb lists one record per CDR3 protein. The repertoire holds more than 500,000 distinct CDR3 sequences, 12% to 15% seen once, with approximately 15% in the top ten. The source material was blood. These TCRs come from a woman between 40 and 50 years old with Graves' hyperthyroidism.

A single count supports this clonotype. A single base separates this from a much larger clone, so it may be a read error. The conserved phenylalanine or tryptophan normally closing the CDR3 is absent here, so this likely arose from a read error. The J gene is TRBJ2-1, the V gene TRBV20-1; D is ambiguous. The CDR3 extends over 10 amino acids. Trimming removed 3 bases at V and 8 bases at J, with 5 bases between. Germline V CDR1 and CDR2: DFQATT, SNEGSKA (reference sequence). The CDR3 spells CSASPHEQFL. CDR3 sequence (DNA): TGCAGTGCTAGTCCCCATGAGCAGTTCCTC.

A remark on this clonotype: This may arise from a read error, as a much more abundant clone is one base away. The chain carries TRBV30 and TRBJ2-1; 7 bases map to TRBD2. The CDR3 spans 14 residues. V was clipped by 1 base and J by 13 bases; unmatched bases: 13. CDR1 is GTSNPN, CDR2 SVGIG, per germline (reference sequence). The CDR3 bases are TGTGCCTGGAGTGGCCTGGGGGGGAGAGAGACCCAGTTCTTC. It is translated as CAWSGLGGRETQFF.

This clonotype came up many times. V is TRBV6-1 and J is TRBJ2-5; D is possibly TRBD1 or TRBD2 (5 bases each). Germline V CDR1 and CDR2: MNHNS, SASEGT. This CDR3 spans 16 amino acids. Trimming removed 10 bases at V and 3 bases at J, with 24 bases between. CDR3 loop: CATGTHTTDRKETQYF. The CDR3 bases are TGTGCCACCGGGACCCATACCACGGACCGTAAAGAGACCCAGTACTTC.

The table lists this clonotype with many counts. V is TRBV5-1 and J is TRBJ1-1, with no clear D. Between the trimmed V and J ends, which lost 1 base and 1 base, there was a span of 14 bases. CDR1 SGHRS and CDR2 YFSETQ come from the germline V gene. The CDR3 consists of 16 residues. CDR3: CASSLSLYSTNTEAFF. The CDR3 nucleotides are TGCGCCAGCAGCTTGTCGTTATACAGCACGAACACTGAAGCTTTCTTT. Looking up the rest from reference TRBV5-1 and TRBJ1-1 gives the full variable domain: KAGVTQTPRYLIKTRGQQVTLSCSPISGHRSVSWYQQTPGQGLQFLFEYFSETQRNKGNFPGRFSGRQFSNSRSEMNVSTLELGDSALYLCASSLSLYSTNTEAFFGQGTRLTVV.

This clonotype was picked up a small number of times. The chain uses TRBV4-1 and TRBJ2-7; D may be TRBD2 (6 bases). The germline gives CDR1 MGHRA, CDR2 YSYEKL. V was trimmed by 0 bases and J by 3 bases, leaving 12 bases between them. This CDR3 region has 15 residues. The CDR3 reads CASSQDRRADYEQYF. In DNA form, the CDR3 reads TGCGCCAGCAGCCAAGATCGGAGGGCTGACTACGAGCAGTACTTC.

The rearrangement uses TRBV28 and TRBJ2-7, with 9 positions matching TRBD1. CDR1 is MDHEN, CDR2 SYDVKM, per germline. The CDR3 is made up of 15 amino acids. V lost 3 bases, J lost 3 bases, and 6 bases stayed unmatched. This chain's CDR3 is CASSFTPGQGYEQYF. CDR3 coding DNA: TGTGCCAGCAGTTTTACCCCGGGACAGGGCTACGAGCAGTACTTC.

This chain connects TRBV20-1 to TRBJ1-3; D not resolved. The V gene lost 0 bases and the J gene lost 0 bases, with 9 bases spanning the gap. The germline V gene encodes CDR1 DFQATT and CDR2 SNEGSKA (reference sequence). CDR3 size: 15 residues. The CDR3 protein is CSARDSSHSGNTIYF. The CDR3, as DNA: TGCAGTGCTAGAGACAGTTCCCACTCTGGAAACACCATATATTTT.

This clonotype has a handful of counts. The chain is built from TRBV4-1 and TRBJ1-1; possibly TRBD1 for D (5 bases). Germline V CDR1 and CDR2: MGHRA, YSYEKL. The CDR3 spans 15 residues. V was trimmed by 3 bases and J by 1 base, leaving 12 bases between them. CDR3 coding DNA: TGCGCCAGCAGCCATACAGGCAATCAGAACACTGAAGCTTTCTTT. Translation gives CASSHTGNQNTEAFF.

There are many counts of this clonotype. The chain combines TRBV20-1 with TRBJ1-2, with 8 nucleotides matching TRBD1. Per germline, CDR1 DFQATT and CDR2 SNEGSKA (reference sequence). The CDR3 runs to 14 residues. V lost 3 bases to trimming and J lost 2 bases; unmatched junction nucleotides: 5. In nucleotides, the CDR3 is TGCAGTGCTAGGACAGGGGCCCTCAACTATGGCTACACCTTC. This encodes CSARTGALNYGYTF.

Ten or more counts support this clonotype. The chain has TRBV7-8 and TRBJ2-1; D gene unclear. The V gene lost 1 base and the J gene lost 5 bases, with 6 bases spanning the gap. Germline CDR1 reads SGHVS; CDR2 reads FQNEAQ. The CDR3 extends over 13 amino acids. This CDR3 reads CASSLGMDNEQFF. DNA of the CDR3: TGTGCCAGCAGCTTAGGCATGGACAATGAGCAGTTCTTC.

This clonotype was counted ten times or more. V is TRBV18 and J is TRBJ2-5, with D unresolved. With 3 bases removed from V and 5 bases from J, the gap between germline ends came to 10 bases. The CDR3 contains 13 residues. The germline gives CDR1 KGHSH, CDR2 LQKENI. This CDR3 reads CASSPGRRETQYF. The DNA for the CDR3 is TGTGCCAGCTCACCGGGAAGGCGGGAGACCCAGTACTTC.

This clonotype was seen many times. V is TRBV12-3 or TRBV12-4 and J is TRBJ1-2; possible D gene TRBD1, 5 bases. The CDR3 sequence is 11 residues long. Trimming removed 6 bases at V and 7 bases at J, with 9 bases between. In DNA form, the CDR3 reads TGTGCCAGCAGGGGGCGAGGTGGCTACACCTTC. Amino acid sequence: CASRGRGGYTF.

This clonotype has just a few counts. This likely reflects a read error, since a far larger clone is one base away. The chain joins TRBV6-2 or TRBV6-3 to TRBJ1-1, with D uncertain. Germline CDR1 MNHEY, CDR2 SVGEGT. The CDR3 spans 11 residues. This CDR3 reads CVSSPSTEAFF. CDR3 bases: TGTGTCAGCAGTCCCAGCACTGAAGCTTTCTTT.

The CDR3 coding sequence is TGCAGTGCTAGAGATGGACAGGGGGCGCCAGGCTACACCTTC. Residues: CSARDGQGAPGYTF. The chain uses TRBV20-1 and TRBJ1-2; 11 bases agree with TRBD1. Germline V CDR1 and CDR2: DFQATT, SNEGSKA (reference sequence). The V segment lost 0 bases and the J segment 8 bases; nucleotides outside the gene matches: 5. This CDR3 is built from 14 residues.

This clonotype was picked up many times. The chain is built from TRBV6-1 and TRBJ2-2, with D unclear. Germline-derived CDR1 and CDR2 are MNHNS and SASEGT. The CDR3 consists of 14 residues. The V end was cut by 0 bases, the J end by 1 base, with 3 bases between. CDR3 DNA sequence: TGTGCCAGCAGTGAAGCAGGGAACACCGGGGAGCTGTTTTTT. This gives the protein CASSEAGNTGELFF.

In this sample, this clonotype turned up many times. The chain joins TRBV20-1 to TRBJ2-5; the D call may be TRBD1 or TRBD2 (5 bases each). The V end was cut by 0 bases, the J end by 1 base, with 12 bases between. The CDR3 covers 15 residues. In germline, CDR1 is DFQATT, CDR2 SNEGSKA (reference sequence). DNA of the CDR3: TGCAGTGCTAGAGAGTGGGGGAAGACCCAAGAGACCCAGTACTTC. This encodes CSAREWGKTQETQYF.

This clonotype came up many times. V gene TRBV27 combines with J gene TRBJ2-2; 10 nucleotides match TRBD2. This CDR3 is built from 18 residues. Germline V CDR1 and CDR2: MNHEY, SMNVEV (reference sequence). J lost 7 bases, V lost 3 bases, and 14 bases had no gene match. This CDR3 is CASSLSWLAGVRNGELFF. The CDR3 coding sequence is TGTGCCAGCAGTTTGTCGTGGCTAGCGGGAGTACGGAACGGGGAGCTGTTTTTT.

This clonotype was recorded a few times. The chain uses TRBV11-2 and TRBJ2-2; possibly TRBD1 for D (6 bases). There are 16 residues in the CDR3. Between the trimmed V and J ends, which lost 0 bases and 5 bases, there was a span of 13 bases. CDR1 and CDR2 from the germline V gene are SGHAT and FQNNGV. The CDR3 sequence is CASSLDSTGYTGELFF. CDR3 DNA sequence: TGTGCCAGCAGCTTAGATAGCACAGGGTATACCGGGGAGCTGTTTTTT.

J is TRBJ1-4 and V is TRBV12-3 or TRBV12-4, with 10 bases lining up with TRBD1. The ends lost 5 bases at V and 8 bases at J; junction bases unmatched: 5. The CDR3 is made up of 14 amino acids. The CDR3 sequence is CASSTGTGVEKLFF. CDR3 in DNA: TGTGCCAGCAGTACCGGGACAGGGGTGGAAAAACTGTTTTTT.

The chain couples TRBV5-4 to TRBJ1-6; 9 bases map to TRBD1. The CDR3 length is 16 residues. CDR1 and CDR2 from the germline V gene are SGHNT and YYREEE (reference sequence). Losses at the gene ends were 4 bases for V and 7 bases for J; bases not matched to a gene: 9. The CDR3 DNA follows: TGTGCCAGCAGCCTCGAGGGGGGGACAGGGAATTCACCCCTCCACTTT. Protein: CASSLEGGTGNSPLHF.

At least ten counts were recorded for this clonotype. The gene calls are TRBV24-1 and TRBJ1-5, with D perhaps matching TRBD1 (5 bases). V was cut by 2 bases and J by 0 bases, with 19 bases left in between. Germline lookup yields CDR1 KGHDR and CDR2 SFDVKD. This CDR3 spans 19 amino acids. The CDR3 reads CATSDYRIWGETSNQPQHF. The CDR3 DNA reads TGTGCCACCAGTGATTACCGGATTTGGGGGGAAACTAGCAATCAGCCCCAGCATTTT.

The CDR3 DNA is TGTGCCAGCAGTCTGACAGGGGCCGTTTTACCCCTCCACTTT. Protein product: CASSLTGAVLPLHF. The chain combines TRBV12-3 or TRBV12-4 with TRBJ1-6, with 8 bases fitting TRBD1. The CDR3 loop spans 14 amino acids. The V segment lost 5 bases and the J segment 12 bases; nucleotides outside the gene matches: 9.

This clonotype showed up just once. This chain connects TRBV30 to TRBJ2-7, with D maybe TRBD1 (5 bases). The closer fit of TRBJ2-1 to the DNA end suggests the J call may be wrong. Germline V gives CDR1 GTSNPN, CDR2 SVGIG (reference sequence). CDR3 length equals 13 residues. CDR3 nucleotides: TGTGCCTGGAGTGTACCTGGGGCTTACGAGCAGTTCTTC. Its protein is CAWSVPGAYEQFF.

This clonotype occurred a few times. This chain joins TRBV6-1 and TRBJ2-2; TRBD1 might be the D (5 bases). The germline V gene encodes CDR1 MNHNS and CDR2 SASEGT. Between the trimmed V and J ends, which lost 7 bases and 3 bases, there was a span of 12 bases. This CDR3 region has 14 residues. The CDR3 here is CASTILRDTGELFF. The CDR3 nucleotides are TGTGCCAGCACTATCCTCAGGGACACCGGGGAGCTGTTTTTT.

The rearrangement joins TRBV12-3 or TRBV12-4 to TRBJ2-3; D remains ambiguous. V was clipped by 2 bases and J by 2 bases, with 11 bases between them. This CDR3 spans 15 amino acids. In nucleotides, the CDR3 is TGTGCCAGCAGTTTACGGATTGTAGACACAGATACGCAGTATTTT. Translation gives CASSLRIVDTDTQYF.